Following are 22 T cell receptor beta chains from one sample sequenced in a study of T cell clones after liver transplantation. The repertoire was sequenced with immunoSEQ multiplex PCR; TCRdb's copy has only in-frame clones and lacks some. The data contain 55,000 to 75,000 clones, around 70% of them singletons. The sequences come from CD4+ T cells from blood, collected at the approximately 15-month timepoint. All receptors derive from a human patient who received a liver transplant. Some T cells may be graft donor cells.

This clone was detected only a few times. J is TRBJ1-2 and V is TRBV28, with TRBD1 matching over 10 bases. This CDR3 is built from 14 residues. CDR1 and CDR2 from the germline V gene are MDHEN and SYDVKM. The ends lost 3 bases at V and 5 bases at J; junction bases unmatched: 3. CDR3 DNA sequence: TGTGCCAGCAGTTTCGGGGGACAGGGGTATGGCTACACCTTC. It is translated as CASSFGGQGYGYTF.

In DNA, the CDR3 is TGTGCCAGCAGCTCAGGGGGCCACGAGCAGTACGTC. As protein: CASSSGGHEQYV. The chain is built from TRBV7-9 and TRBJ2-7; 8 bases are shared with TRBD1. The germline gives CDR1 SEHNR, CDR2 FQNEAQ (reference sequence). Unmatched junction bases numbered 1, after V lost 4 bases and J lost 5 bases. The CDR3 is 12 residues long.

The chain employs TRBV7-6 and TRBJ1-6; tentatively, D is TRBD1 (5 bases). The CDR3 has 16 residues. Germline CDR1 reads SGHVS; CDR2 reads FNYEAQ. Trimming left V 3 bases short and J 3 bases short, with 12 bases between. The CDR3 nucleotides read TGTGCCAGCAGCTTGACAGCCAAGAGCTATAATTCACCCCTCCACTTT. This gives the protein CASSLTAKSYNSPLHF.

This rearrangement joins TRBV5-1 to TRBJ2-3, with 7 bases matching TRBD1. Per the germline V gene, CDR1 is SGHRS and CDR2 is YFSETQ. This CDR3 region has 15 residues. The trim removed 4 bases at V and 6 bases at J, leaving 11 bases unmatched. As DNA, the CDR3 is TGCGCCAGCAGCCCGGGACAGCCGTCCGCCGATACGCAGTATTTT. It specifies CASSPGQPSADTQYF.

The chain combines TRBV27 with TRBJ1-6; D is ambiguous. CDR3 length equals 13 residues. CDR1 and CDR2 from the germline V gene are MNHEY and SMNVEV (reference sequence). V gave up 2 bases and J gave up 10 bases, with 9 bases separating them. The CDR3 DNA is TGTGCCAGCAGTTTAAACCGCGGGTCACCCCTCCACTTT. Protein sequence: CASSLNRGSPLHF.

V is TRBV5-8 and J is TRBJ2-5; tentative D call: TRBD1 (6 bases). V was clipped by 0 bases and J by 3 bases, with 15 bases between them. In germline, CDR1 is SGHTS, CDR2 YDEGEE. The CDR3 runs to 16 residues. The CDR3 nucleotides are TGTGCCAGCAGCTTGGCCTTCGGACAGCGAAAAGAGACCCAGTACTTC. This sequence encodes CASSLAFGQRKETQYF.

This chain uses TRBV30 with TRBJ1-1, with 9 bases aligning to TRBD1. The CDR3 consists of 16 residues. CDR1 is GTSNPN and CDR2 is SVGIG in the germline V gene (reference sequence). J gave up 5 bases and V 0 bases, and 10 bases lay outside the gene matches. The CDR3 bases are TGTGCCTGGAGTGTACCCCACAGGGGGCGGAGGACTGAAGCTTTCTTT. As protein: CAWSVPHRGRRTEAFF.

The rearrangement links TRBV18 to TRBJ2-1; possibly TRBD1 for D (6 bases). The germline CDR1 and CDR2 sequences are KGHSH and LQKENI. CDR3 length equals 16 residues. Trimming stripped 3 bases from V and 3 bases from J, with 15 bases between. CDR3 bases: TGTGCCAGCTCACCTAAGGGGGATTGGGTCTACAATGAGCAGTTCTTC. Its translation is CASSPKGDWVYNEQFF. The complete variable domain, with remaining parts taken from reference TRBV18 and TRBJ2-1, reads NAGVMQNPRHLVRRRGQEARLRCSPMKGHSHVYWYRQLPEEGLKFMVYLQKENIIDESGMPKERFSAEFPKEGPSILRIQQVVRGDSAAYFCASSPKGDWVYNEQFFGPGTRLTVL.

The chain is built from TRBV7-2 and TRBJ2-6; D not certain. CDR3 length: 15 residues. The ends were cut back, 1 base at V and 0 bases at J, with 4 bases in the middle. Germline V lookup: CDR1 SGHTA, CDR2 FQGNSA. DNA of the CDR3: TGTGCCAGCAGCTTAGGGGGCTCTGGGGCCAACGTCCTGACTTTC. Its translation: CASSLGGSGANVLTF.

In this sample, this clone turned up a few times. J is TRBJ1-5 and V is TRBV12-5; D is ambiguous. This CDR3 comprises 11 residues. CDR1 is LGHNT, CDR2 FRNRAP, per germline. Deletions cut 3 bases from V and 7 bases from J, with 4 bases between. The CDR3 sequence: CASGFEQPQHF. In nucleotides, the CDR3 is TGTGCTAGTGGTTTTGAGCAGCCCCAGCATTTT.

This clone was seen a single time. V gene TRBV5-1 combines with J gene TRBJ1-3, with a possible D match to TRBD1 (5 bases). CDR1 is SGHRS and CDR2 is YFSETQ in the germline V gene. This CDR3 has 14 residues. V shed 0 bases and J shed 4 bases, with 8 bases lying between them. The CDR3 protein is CASSLAPGGNTIYF. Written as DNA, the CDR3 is TGCGCCAGCAGCTTGGCCCCAGGGGGAAACACCATATATTTT. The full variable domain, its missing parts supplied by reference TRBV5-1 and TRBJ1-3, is KAGVTQTPRYLIKTRGQQVTLSCSPISGHRSVSWYQQTPGQGLQFLFEYFSETQRNKGNFPGRFSGRQFSNSRSEMNVSTLELGDSALYLCASSLAPGGNTIYFGEGSWLTVV.

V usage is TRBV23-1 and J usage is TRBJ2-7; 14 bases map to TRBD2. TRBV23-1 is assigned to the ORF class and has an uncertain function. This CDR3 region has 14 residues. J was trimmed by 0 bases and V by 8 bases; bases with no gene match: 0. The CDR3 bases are TGCGCCAGCGGGACTAGCGGGAGCTCCTACGAGCAGTACGTC. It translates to CASGTSGSSYEQYV.

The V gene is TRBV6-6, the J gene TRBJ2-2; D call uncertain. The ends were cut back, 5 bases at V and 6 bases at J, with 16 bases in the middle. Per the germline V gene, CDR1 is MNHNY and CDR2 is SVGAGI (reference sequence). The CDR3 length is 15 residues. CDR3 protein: CASSGISKGSGELFF. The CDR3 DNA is TGTGCCAGCAGTGGCATAAGTAAGGGCTCCGGGGAGCTGTTTTTT.

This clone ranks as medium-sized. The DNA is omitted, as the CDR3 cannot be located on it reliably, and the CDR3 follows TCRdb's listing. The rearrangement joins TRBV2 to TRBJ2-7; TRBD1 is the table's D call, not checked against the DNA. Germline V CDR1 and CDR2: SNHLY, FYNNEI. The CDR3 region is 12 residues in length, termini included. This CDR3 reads CASILGQFEQYV.

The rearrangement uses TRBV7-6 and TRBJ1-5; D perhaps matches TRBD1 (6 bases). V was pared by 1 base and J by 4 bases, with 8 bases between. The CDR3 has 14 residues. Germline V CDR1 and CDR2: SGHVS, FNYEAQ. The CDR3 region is CASSLEQGNQPQHF. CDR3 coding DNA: TGTGCCAGCAGCTTAGAACAGGGTAATCAGCCCCAGCATTTT. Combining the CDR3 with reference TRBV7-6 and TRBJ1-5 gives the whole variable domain GAGVSQSPRYKVTKRGQDVALRCDPISGHVSLYWYRQALGQGPEFLTYFNYEAQQDKSGLPNDRFSAERPEGSISTLTIQRTEQRDSAMYRCASSLEQGNQPQHFGDGTRLSIL.

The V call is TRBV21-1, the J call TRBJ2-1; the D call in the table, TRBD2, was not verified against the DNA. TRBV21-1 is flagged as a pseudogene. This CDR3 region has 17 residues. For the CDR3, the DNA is TGTGCCAGCAGCCCGTGGTCTCGACTAGCGGGGAAGAATGAGCAGTTCTTC. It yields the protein CASSPWSRLAGKNEQFF.

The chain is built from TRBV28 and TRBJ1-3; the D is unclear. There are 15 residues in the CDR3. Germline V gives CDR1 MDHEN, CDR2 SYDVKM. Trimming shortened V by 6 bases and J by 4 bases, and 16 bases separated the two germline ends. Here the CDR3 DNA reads TGTGCCAGCAGACGAGACTCAAGTGGAGGAAACACCATATATTTT. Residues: CASRRDSSGGNTIYF.

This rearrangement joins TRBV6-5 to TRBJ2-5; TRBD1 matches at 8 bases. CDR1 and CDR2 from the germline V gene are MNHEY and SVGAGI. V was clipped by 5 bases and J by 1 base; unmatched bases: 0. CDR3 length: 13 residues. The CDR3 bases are TGTGCCAGCAGTGGGACAGGCCAAGAGACCCAGTACTTC. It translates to CASSGTGQETQYF.

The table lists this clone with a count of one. CDR3: CASSPLGLGLADTQYF. Written as DNA, the CDR3 is TGTGCCAGCTCTCCATTGGGACTAGGTTTGGCAGATACGCAGTATTTT. The chain links TRBV7-8 to TRBJ2-3, with 8 positions matching TRBD2. The CDR3 is 16 amino acids. Per germline, CDR1 SGHVS and CDR2 FQNEAQ. With V trimmed by 8 bases and J by 4 bases, 14 bases remained unmatched.

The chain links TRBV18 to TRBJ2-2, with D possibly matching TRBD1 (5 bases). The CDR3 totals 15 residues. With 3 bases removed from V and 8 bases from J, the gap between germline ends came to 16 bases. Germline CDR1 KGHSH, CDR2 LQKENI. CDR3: CASSPLQGQSGELFF. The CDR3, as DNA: TGTGCCAGCTCACCGTTGCAGGGTCAGTCTGGGGAGCTGTTTTTT. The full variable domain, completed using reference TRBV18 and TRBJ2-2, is NAGVMQNPRHLVRRRGQEARLRCSPMKGHSHVYWYRQLPEEGLKFMVYLQKENIIDESGMPKERFSAEFPKEGPSILRIQQVVRGDSAAYFCASSPLQGQSGELFFGEGSRLTVL.

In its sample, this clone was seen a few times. The chain's CDR3 is CASSLNLNTEAFF. DNA of the CDR3: TGTGCCAGCAGCCTCAATTTGAACACTGAAGCTTTCTTT. The chain has TRBV14 and TRBJ1-1; no definite D call. Germline CDR1 and CDR2: SGHDN and FVKESK. V dropped 4 bases and J dropped 0 bases, with 6 bases sitting between them. The CDR3 is 13 residues long.

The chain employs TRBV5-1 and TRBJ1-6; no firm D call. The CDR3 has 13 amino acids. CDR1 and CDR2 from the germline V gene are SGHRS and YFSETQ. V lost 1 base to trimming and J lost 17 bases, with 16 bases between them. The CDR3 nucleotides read TGCGCCAGCAGCTTGTCCCCCGGCTATGCAGTCCACTTT. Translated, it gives CASSLSPGYAVHF.